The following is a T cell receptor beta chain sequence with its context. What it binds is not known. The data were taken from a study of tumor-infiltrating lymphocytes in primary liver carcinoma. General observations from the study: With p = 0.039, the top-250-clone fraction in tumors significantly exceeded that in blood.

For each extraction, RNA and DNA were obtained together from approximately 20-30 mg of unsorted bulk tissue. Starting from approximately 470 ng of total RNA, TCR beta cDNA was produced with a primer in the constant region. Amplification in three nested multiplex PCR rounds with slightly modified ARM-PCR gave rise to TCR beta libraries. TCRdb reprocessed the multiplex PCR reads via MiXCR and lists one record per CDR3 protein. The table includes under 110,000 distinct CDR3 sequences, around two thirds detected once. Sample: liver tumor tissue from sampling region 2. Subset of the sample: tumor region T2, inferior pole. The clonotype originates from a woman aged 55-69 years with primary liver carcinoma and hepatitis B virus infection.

The CDR3 reads CASSRRLAGGPDDEQFF. The CDR3 coding sequence is TGTGCCAGCAGCAGGAGACTAGCGGGAGGGCCAGATGATGAGCAGTTCTTC. The V call is TRBV11-2, the J call TRBJ2-1; 14 bases map to TRBD2. V lost 5 bases to trimming and J lost 8 bases; unmatched junction nucleotides: 11. From germline, CDR1 is SGHAT and CDR2 FQNNGV. The length of the CDR3 is 17 residues.